What follows describes a single T cell receptor (beta chain). Germline V gene lookup returns CDR1 MNHEY and CDR2 SVGAGI. The CDR3 is 14 residues long. TCRdb reworked the 5' RACE reads into one entry per CDR3 protein, no DNA. The listing records about 160,000 distinct CDR3 sequences. The data belong to a study of monozygotic twins with inflammatory bowel disease. Material: blood. This sequence originates from a human donor with ulcerative colitis or Crohn's disease, or a healthy co-twin of an affected twin (not recorded which). The V call is TRBV6-5, the J call TRBJ1-1. The CDR3 here is CASSYGSGHLEAFF.